This TCR beta chain was sequenced during a study of human T cells and chemical hapten exposure. The study, taken as a whole, reports: Counts of TCRs above 1 in 1000 frequency stayed unchanged with DPC sensitization.

Described time point: healthy volunteer bleed at 2 weeks. Blood, whole and unfractionated, served as the source for total RNA extraction. Points on this clonotype: The antigen is undetermined.

The CDR3 contains 15 residues. The junction had 9 bases not matched to a gene; V was cut back by 3 bases and J by 4 bases. The germline V gene encodes CDR1 DFQATT and CDR2 SNEGSKA (reference sequence). TCRdb used MiXCR to reprocess the RACE reads, holding one entry per CDR3 protein. Among 130,000 or so distinct CDR3 sequences listed, about 8.2% were seen once. V usage is TRBV20-1 and J usage is TRBJ2-1, with 7 bases that match TRBD2. The material sequenced was whole blood. This TCR was recovered from a male donor in good health. Some clones in this sample may be carry-over from other donors' samples. The CDR3 sequence is CSASLKRGIYNEQFF. The CDR3 DNA reads as TGCAGTGCTAGTTTGAAGCGGGGAATTTACAATGAGCAGTTCTTC.